These T cell receptor beta chains were read from a single sample in a study of cytomegalovirus exposure and HLA in healthy donors. Here immunoSEQ multiplex PCR was the method, and the copy in TCRdb shows in-frame clones only, minus some. This sample carries under 350,000 clones, around 85% of them seen once, and the ten largest clones take 1%. Sequenced sample: PBMCs. Receptors were obtained from a woman aged 18-29 years in good health and CMV-seronegative. Both conserved end residues are part of each CDR3. A D gene is named only where the DNA matches it firmly. Some rows mark clone size as missing; the rest say once, few, many or name a class of expanded clone.

>TRBD1|-|TRBJ1-2|TRBV18
CASSPRQGDNYGYTF
TGTGCCAGCTCACCCCGACAGGGGGACAACTATGGCTACACCTTC
>-|few|TRBJ2-2|TRBV15
CATSGPNTGELFF
TGTGCCACCAGCGGCCCCAACACCGGGGAGCTGTTTTTT
>-|-|TRBJ2-7|TRBV6-4
CASSPGEGYEQYF
TGTGCCAGCAGCCCAGGGGAGGGGTACGAGCAGTACTTC
>-|-|TRBJ2-7|TRBV29-1
CSVEESGEYEQYF
TGCAGCGTTGAAGAATCCGGGGAATACGAGCAGTACTTC
>-|-|TRBJ2-6|TRBV6-5
CASRLTGANVLTF
TGTGCCAGCAGGTTAACTGGGGCCAACGTCCTGACTTTC
>-|-|TRBJ1-3|TRBV6-5
CASLPSSGNTIYF
TGTGCCAGCTTGCCGAGCTCTGGAAACACCATATATTTT
>TRBD1|-|TRBJ2-7|TRBV29-1
CSVGDRGPYEQYF
TGCAGCGTTGGGGACAGGGGGCCCTACGAGCAGTACTTC
>TRBD1|-|TRBJ1-5|TRBV5-1
CASSLRSGGGQPQHF
TGCGCCAGCAGCTTGAGGTCAGGGGGCGGTCAGCCCCAGCATTTT
>-|few|TRBJ1-2|TRBV7-8
CASSSTDSYGYTF
TGTGCCAGCAGCTCTACCGACAGCTATGGCTACACCTTC
>-|-|TRBJ2-7|TRBV11-2
CASGQRPYEQYF
TGTGCCAGCGGACAAAGGCCCTACGAGCAGTACTTC
>-|-|TRBJ2-7|TRBV10-3
CAISESIGTSYEQYF
TGTGCCATCAGTGAGTCGATAGGGACTTCCTACGAGCAGTACTTC
>-|-|TRBJ2-7|TRBV29-1
CSVEGQGGYEQYF
TGCAGCGTTGAGGGGCAGGGGGGCTACGAGCAGTACTTC
>TRBD2|-|TRBJ2-7|TRBV7-2
CASSARDYSYEQYF
TGTGCCAGCAGCGCCCGGGACTACTCCTACGAGCAGTACTTC
>-|-|TRBJ2-7|TRBV5-6
CASSSQGGEQYF
TGTGCCAGCAGCTCCCAGGGGGGCGAGCAGTACTTC
>-|once|TRBJ1-2|TRBV28
CASSLSGVNYGYTF
TGTGCCAGCAGTTTATCGGGGGTTAACTATGGCTACACCTTC